This T cell receptor beta chain stems from a study of neoadjuvant anti-PD-1 for oral cavity cancer. Generated by immunoSEQ multiplex PCR, the TCRdb table keeps only in-frame clones and is missing some. The top ten clones hold about 3% of a sample with 14,000 to 15,000 clones, under 80% of them seen once. Germline values: CDR1 MNHEY, CDR2 SVGAGI. This CDR3 comprises 14 residues. V was pared by 4 bases and J by 6 bases, with 3 bases of the junction left unmatched. These newly diagnosed stage II-IVA oral cavity squamous cell carcinoma patients had no prior systemic or radiation treatment. The chain uses TRBV6-5 and TRBJ1-6, with TRBD1 matching 7 bases. Sequencing used PBMCs, obtained before nivolumab (anti-PD-1) treatment. The receptor's source is a person between 35 and 79 years old with oral cavity squamous cell carcinoma. The CDR3 loop reads CASSSGTANSPLHF. CDR3 nucleotides: TGTGCCAGCAGTTCCGGGACAGCTAATTCACCCCTCCACTTT.